These T cell receptor beta chains were read from a single sample in a study of blood T cell repertoires in COVID-19. This table comes from immunoSEQ multiplex PCR, and its TCRdb copy is limited to in-frame clones, with some not included. This table has 300,000 to 400,000 clones, approximately 92% appearing once. Sequencing was performed on PBMCs or T cells enriched from blood (not recorded which). The receptor source for this set is a man younger than 35 who had recovered from COVID-19. Both conserved end residues are part of each CDR3. A D gene is named only where the DNA matches it firmly. Clone size is shown for a subset of rows, as once, few, many or a class of expanded clone.

clone size,J gene,D gene,V gene,CDR3 protein,CDR3 DNA
-,TRBJ1-4,TRBD1,TRBV5-1,CASSLGTGANEKLFF,TGCGCCAGCAGCTTGGGGACAGGGGCTAATGAAAAACTGTTTTTT
-,TRBJ2-7,-,TRBV18,CASSPPGAYEQYF,TGTGCCAGCTCACCCCCCGGGGCCTACGAGCAGTACTTC
-,TRBJ1-3,-,TRBV15,CATSRQGSGNTIYF,TGTGCCACCAGCAGACAGGGCTCTGGAAACACCATATATTTT
-,TRBJ1-3,-,TRBV9,CASSDSGGNTIYF,TGTGCCAGCAGCGATTCAGGGGGAAACACCATATATTTT
-,TRBJ2-3,TRBD1,TRBV9,CASSATSTGLGTDTQYF,TGTGCCAGCAGCGCCACCTCGACAGGGTTGGGCACAGATACGCAGTATTTT
-,TRBJ1-2,TRBD1,TRBV9,CASSGTGNGYTF,TGTGCCAGCAGCGGGACAGGGAATGGCTACACCTTC
-,TRBJ1-1,TRBD1,TRBV7-6,CASSLAGFQTGGLTEAFF,TGTGCCAGCAGCTTAGCGGGGTTTCAGACAGGGGGTTTAACTGAAGCTTTCTTT
-,TRBJ1-1,-,TRBV18,CASSPREERAEAFF,TGTGCCAGCTCACCAAGGGAAGAGCGGGCTGAAGCTTTCTTT
-,TRBJ2-4,-,TRBV5-6,CASSLSAGAKNIQYF,TGTGCCAGCAGCTTAAGTGCCGGAGCCAAAAACATTCAGTACTTC
-,TRBJ2-6,TRBD1,TRBV27,CASRARQGTGANVLTF,TGTGCCAGCAGAGCCAGACAGGGAACCGGGGCCAACGTCCTGACTTTC
-,TRBJ1-2,-,TRBV7-9,CASSPGLSYGYTF,TGTGCCAGCAGTCCGGGACTGAGCTATGGCTACACCTTC
-,TRBJ1-4,TRBD1,TRBV6-5,CASSYGQGSTNEKLFF,TGTGCCAGCAGTTATGGACAGGGTTCTACTAATGAAAAACTGTTTTTT
-,TRBJ1-1,-,TRBV12-3/TRBV12-4,CASRTGYTEAFF,TGTGCCAGCAGGACGGGGTACACTGAAGCTTTCTTT
once,TRBJ1-5,-,TRBV2,CASRQQGSTQPQHF,TGTGCCAGCAGGCAACAGGGTAGTACTCAGCCCCAGCATTTT